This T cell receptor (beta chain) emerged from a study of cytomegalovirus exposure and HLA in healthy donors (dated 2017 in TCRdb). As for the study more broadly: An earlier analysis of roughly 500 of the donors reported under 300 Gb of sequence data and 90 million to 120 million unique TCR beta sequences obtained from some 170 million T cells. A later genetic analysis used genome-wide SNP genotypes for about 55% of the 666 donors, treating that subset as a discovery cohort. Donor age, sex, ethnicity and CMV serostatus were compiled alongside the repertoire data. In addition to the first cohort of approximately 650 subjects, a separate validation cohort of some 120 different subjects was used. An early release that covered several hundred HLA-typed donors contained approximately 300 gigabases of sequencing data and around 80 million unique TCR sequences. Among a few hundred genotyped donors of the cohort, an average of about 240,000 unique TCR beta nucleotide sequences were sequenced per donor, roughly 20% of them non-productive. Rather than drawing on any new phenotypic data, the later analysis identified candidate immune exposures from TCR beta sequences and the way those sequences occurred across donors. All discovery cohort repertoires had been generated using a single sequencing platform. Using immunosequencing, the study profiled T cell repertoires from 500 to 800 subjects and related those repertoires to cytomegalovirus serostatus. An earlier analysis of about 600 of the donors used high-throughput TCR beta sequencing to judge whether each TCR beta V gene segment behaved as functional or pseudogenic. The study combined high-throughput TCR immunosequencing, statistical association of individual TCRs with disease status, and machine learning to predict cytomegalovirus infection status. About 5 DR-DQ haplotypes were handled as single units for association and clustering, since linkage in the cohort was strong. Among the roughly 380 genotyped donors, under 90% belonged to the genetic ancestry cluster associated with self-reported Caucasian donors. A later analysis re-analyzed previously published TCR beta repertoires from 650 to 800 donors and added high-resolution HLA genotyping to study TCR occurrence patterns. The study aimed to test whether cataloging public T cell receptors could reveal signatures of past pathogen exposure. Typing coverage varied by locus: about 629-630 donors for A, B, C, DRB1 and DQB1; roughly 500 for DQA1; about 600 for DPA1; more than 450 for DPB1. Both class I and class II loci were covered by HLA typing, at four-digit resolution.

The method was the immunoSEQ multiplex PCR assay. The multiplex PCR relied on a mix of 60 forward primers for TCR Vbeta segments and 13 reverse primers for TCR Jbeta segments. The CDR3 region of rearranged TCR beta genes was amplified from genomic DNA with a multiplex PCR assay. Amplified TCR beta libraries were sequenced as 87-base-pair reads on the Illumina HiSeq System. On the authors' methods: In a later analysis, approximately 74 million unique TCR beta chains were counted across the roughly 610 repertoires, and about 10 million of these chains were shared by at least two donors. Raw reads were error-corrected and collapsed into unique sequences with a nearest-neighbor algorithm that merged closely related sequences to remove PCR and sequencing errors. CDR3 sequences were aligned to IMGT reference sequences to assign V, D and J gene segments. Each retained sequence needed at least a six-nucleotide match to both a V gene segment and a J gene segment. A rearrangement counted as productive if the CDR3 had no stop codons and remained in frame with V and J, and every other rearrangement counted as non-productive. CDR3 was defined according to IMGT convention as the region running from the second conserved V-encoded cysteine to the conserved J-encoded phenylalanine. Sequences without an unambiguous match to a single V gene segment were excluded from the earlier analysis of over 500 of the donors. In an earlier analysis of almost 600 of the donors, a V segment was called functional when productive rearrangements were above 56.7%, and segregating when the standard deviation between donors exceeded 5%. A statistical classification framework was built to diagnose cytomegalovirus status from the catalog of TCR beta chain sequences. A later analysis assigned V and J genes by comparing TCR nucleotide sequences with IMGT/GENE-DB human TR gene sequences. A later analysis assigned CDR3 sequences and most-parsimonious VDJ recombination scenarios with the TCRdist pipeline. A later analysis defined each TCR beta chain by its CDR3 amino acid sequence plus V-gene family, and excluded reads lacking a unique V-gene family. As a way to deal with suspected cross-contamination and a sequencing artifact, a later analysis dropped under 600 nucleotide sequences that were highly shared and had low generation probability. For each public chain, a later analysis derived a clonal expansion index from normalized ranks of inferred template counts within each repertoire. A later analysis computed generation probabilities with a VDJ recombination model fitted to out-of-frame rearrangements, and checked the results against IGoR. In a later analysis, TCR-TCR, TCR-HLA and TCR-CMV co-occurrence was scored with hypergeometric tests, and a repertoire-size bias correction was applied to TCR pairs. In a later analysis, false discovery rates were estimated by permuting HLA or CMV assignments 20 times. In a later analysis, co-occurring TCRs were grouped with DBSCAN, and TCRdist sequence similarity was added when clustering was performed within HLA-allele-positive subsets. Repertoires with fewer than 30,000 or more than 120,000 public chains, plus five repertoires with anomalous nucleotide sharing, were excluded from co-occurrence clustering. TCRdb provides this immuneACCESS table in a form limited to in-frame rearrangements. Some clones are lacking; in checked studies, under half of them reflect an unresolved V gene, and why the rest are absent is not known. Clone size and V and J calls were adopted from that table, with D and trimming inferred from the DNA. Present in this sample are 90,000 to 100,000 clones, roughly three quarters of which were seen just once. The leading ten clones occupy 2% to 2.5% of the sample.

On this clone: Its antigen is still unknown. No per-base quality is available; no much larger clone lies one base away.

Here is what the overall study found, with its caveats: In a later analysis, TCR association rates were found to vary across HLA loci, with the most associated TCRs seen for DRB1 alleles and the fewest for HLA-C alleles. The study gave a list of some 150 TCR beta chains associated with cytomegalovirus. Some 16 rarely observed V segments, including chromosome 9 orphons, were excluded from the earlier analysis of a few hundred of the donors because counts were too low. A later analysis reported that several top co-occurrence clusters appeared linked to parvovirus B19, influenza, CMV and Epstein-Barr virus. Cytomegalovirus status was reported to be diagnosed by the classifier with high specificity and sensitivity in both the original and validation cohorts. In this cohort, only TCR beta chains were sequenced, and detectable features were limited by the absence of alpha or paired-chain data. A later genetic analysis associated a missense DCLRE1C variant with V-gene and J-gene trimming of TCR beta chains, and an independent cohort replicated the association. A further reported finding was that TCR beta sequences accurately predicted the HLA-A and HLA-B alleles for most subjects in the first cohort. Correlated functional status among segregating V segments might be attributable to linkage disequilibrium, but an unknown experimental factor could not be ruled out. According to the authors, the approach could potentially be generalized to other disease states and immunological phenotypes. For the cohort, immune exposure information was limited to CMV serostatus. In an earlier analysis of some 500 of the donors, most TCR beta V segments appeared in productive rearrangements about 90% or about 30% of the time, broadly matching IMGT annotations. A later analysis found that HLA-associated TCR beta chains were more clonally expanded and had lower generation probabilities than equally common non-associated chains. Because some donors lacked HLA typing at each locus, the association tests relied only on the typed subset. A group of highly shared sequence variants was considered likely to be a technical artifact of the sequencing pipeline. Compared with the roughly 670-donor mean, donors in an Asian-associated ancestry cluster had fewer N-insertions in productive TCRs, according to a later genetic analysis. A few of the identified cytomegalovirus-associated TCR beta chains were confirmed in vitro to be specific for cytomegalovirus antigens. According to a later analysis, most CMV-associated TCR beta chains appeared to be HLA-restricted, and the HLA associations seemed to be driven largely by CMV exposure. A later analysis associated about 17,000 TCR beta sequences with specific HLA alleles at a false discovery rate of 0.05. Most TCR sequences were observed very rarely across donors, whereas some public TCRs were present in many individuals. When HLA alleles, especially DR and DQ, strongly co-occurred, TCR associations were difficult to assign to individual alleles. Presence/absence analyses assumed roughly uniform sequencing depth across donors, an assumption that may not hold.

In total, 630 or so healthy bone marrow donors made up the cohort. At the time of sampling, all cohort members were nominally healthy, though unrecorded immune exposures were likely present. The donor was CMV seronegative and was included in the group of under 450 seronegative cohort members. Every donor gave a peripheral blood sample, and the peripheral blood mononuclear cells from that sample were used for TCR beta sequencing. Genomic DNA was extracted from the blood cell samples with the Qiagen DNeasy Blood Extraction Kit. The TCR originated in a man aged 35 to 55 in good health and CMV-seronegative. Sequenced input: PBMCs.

The CDR3 region has the sequence CASSPSSGLGSPLHF. The nucleotide sequence reads as follows: TGTGCCAGCAGTCCTAGTTCGGGTCTGGGTTCACCCCTCCACTTT. The chain is made from TRBV7-2 and TRBJ1-6; no confident D gene assignment can be made. The cysteine opens and the phenylalanine closes a CDR3 of 15 amino acids. Of all the DNA, just the CDR3 is kept, 45 bases in frame from base 1. CDR1 and CDR2 were assigned from the germline V gene as SGHTA and FQGNSA. V drops 6 bases and J drops 9 bases, leaving 18 bases in between.